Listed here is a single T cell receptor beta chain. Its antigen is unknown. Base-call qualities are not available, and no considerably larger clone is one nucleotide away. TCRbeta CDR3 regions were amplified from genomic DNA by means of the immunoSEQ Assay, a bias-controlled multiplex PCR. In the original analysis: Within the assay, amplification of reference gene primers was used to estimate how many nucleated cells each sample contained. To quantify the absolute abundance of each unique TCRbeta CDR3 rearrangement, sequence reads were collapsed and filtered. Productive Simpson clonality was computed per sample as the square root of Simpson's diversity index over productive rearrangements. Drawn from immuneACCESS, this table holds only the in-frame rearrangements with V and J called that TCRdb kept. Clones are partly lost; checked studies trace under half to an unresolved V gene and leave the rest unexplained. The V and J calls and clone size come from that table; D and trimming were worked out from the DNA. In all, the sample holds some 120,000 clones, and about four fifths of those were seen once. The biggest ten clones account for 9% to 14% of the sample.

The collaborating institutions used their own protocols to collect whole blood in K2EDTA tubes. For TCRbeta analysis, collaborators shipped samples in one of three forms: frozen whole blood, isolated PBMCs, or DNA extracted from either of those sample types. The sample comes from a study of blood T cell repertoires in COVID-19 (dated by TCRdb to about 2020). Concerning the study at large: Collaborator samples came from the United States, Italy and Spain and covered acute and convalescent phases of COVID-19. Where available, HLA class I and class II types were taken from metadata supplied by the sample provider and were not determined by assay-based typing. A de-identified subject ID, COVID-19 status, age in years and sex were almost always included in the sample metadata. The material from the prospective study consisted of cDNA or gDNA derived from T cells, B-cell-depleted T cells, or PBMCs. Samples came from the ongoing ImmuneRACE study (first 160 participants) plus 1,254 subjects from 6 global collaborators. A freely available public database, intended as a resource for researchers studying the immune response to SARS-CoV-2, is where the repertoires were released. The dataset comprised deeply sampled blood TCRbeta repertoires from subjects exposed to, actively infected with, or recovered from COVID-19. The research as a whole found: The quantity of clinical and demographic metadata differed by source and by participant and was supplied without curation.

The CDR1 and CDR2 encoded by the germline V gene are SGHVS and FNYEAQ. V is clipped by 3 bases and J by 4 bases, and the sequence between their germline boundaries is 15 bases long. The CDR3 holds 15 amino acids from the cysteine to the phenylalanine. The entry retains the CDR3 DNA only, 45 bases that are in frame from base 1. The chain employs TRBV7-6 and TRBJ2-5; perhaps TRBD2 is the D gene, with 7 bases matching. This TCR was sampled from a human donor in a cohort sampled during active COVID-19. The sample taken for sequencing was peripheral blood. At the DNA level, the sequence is TGTGCCAGCAGCTTTAGTGGGGGGGCCCGAGAGACCCAGTACTTC. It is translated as CASSFSGGARETQYF.